The rows below give T cell receptor beta chains drawn from one sample of a study of shared clonotypes between healthy human individuals. The repertoire was sequenced with immunoSEQ multiplex PCR; TCRdb's copy has only in-frame clones and lacks some. The sample yields under 1,100,000 clones, around 74% seen once. The sample was memory CD4+ T cells sorted from blood. Receptors were obtained from a man aged 18 to 30 in good health. CDR3s include the opening cysteine and the closing phenylalanine or tryptophan. The D gene is left open where the match is weak. Only some rows state a clone size, as once, few, many or a class for expanded clones.

clone size,V gene,J gene,D gene,CDR3 protein,CDR3 DNA
.,TRBV5-3,TRBJ2-1,TRBD2,CARSLSGRLNEQFF,TGTGCCAGAAGCCTTAGCGGGAGGCTAAATGAGCAGTTCTTC
.,TRBV27,TRBJ1-1,.,CASSRLEGNTEAFF,TGTGCCAGCAGTCGCTTGGAAGGAAACACTGAAGCTTTCTTT
.,TRBV6-6,TRBJ1-1,TRBD1,CASSYDRVNAEAFF,TGTGCCAGCAGTTATGACAGGGTAAACGCTGAAGCTTTCTTT
many,TRBV2,TRBJ1-1,TRBD1,CASSSRRDRGNTEAFF,TGTGCCAGCAGCTCCCGTAGGGACAGGGGGAACACTGAAGCTTTCTTT
.,TRBV10-3,TRBJ2-7,TRBD2,CAISGPSGRQSYEQYF,TGTGCCATCAGTGGACCTAGCGGGAGGCAGTCCTACGAGCAGTACTTC
.,TRBV7-9,TRBJ2-3,.,CASSPEGLSDTQYF,TGTGCCAGCAGCCCCGAGGGCCTCTCAGATACGCAGTATTTT
.,TRBV6-1,TRBJ1-3,.,CASSEIGQIGDTIYF,TGTGCCAGCAGTGAAATAGGACAGATTGGGGACACCATATATTTT
.,TRBV11-3,TRBJ2-3,.,CASSTREDTQYF,TGTGCCAGCAGCACGAGGGAGGATACGCAGTATTTT
.,TRBV10-3,TRBJ2-3,TRBD2,CAISETSGGKVAQYF,TGTGCCATCAGTGAGACTAGCGGGGGTAAGGTGGCGCAGTATTTT
.,TRBV6-1,TRBJ2-5,.,CASSENGGPQETQYF,TGTGCCAGCAGTGAAAATGGGGGCCCCCAAGAGACCCAGTACTTC
.,TRBV18,TRBJ1-1,.,CASSPLEGDTEAFF,TGTGCCAGCTCACCCTTGGAGGGGGACACTGAAGCTTTCTTT
.,TRBV9,TRBJ2-3,.,CASSSRTNTDTQYF,TGTGCCAGCAGCTCCCGGACTAACACAGATACGCAGTATTTT
.,TRBV5-1,TRBJ2-5,TRBD2,CASSFLPAGSQETQYF,TGCGCCAGCAGCTTTCTTCCAGCGGGGTCACAAGAGACCCAGTACTTC
.,TRBV5-1,TRBJ2-7,TRBD2,CASSSGTSGYEQYF,TGCGCCAGCAGCTCAGGTACTAGCGGCTACGAGCAGTACTTC
.,TRBV12-5,TRBJ1-4,TRBD1,CASGLSPLTTGDEATNEKLFF,TGTGCTAGTGGCCTTTCACCACTCACTACAGGGGATGAGGCAACTAATGAAAAACTGTTTTTT
many,TRBV2,TRBJ1-5,.,CASRATGQPQPQHF,TGTGCCAGCAGGGCTACGGGACAACCTCAGCCCCAGCATTTT
.,TRBV6-6,TRBJ2-1,.,CASREEGISYNEQFF,TGTGCCAGCAGGGAGGAGGGAATCTCCTACAATGAGCAGTTCTTC
few,TRBV30,TRBJ1-1,.,CAWTVLRQGEAFF,TGTGCCTGGACTGTGTTACGGCAGGGGGAAGCTTTCTTT
few,TRBV2,TRBJ2-2,.,CASSWLGTGELFF,TGTGCCAGCAGTTGGCTCGGCACCGGGGAGCTGTTTTTT
.,TRBV2,TRBJ2-3,.,CASGQDLSTDTQYF,TGTGCCAGCGGTCAAGATTTAAGCACAGATACGCAGTATTTT
.,TRBV5-5,TRBJ2-7,.,CASSTIYEQYF,TGTGCCAGCAGCACCATCTACGAGCAGTACTTC
.,TRBV29-1,TRBJ2-1,.,CSVERDSGDEQFF,TGCAGCGTTGAAAGAGACTCGGGAGATGAGCAGTTCTTC
.,TRBV30,TRBJ1-1,.,CAGTRPKSLRGARKNTEAFF,TGTGCCGGGACCAGACCGAAGTCGCTTAGGGGTGCCCGGAAGAACACTGAAGCTTTCTTT
few,TRBV2,TRBJ2-7,.,CASRTDTAYEQYF,TGTGCCAGCAGGACGGACACTGCCTACGAGCAGTACTTC
.,TRBV5-1,TRBJ2-5,.,CASSLALGGRSETQYF,TGCGCCAGCAGCTTGGCCCTAGGAGGGAGGAGCGAGACCCAGTACTTC
.,TRBV7-8,TRBJ1-4,.,CASSSKEKLFF,TGTGCCAGCAGCTCTAAGGAAAAACTGTTTTTT
once,TRBV5-6,TRBJ1-2,.,CASSATGMGRPGGYTF,TGTGCCAGCAGCGCCACGGGGATGGGTAGACCAGGTGGCTACACCTTC
.,TRBV10-3,TRBJ1-6,TRBD1,CAISGQGINSPLHF,TGTGCCATCAGTGGACAGGGGATCAATTCACCCCTCCACTTT
.,TRBV6-6,TRBJ1-6,.,CASSYDGRGNSPLHF,TGTGCCAGCAGTTACGATGGCAGGGGAAATTCACCCCTCCACTTT
.,TRBV6-6,TRBJ2-1,.,CASSQTSNEQFF,TGTGCCAGCAGCCAGACTAGCAATGAGCAGTTCTTC
.,TRBV7-2,TRBJ1-2,TRBD1,CASSTSPGQSYTF,TGTGCCAGCAGCACCAGCCCGGGACAGAGCTACACCTTC
.,TRBV5-4,TRBJ2-2,.,CASSPRQTANTGELFF,TGTGCCAGCAGCCCAAGACAGACGGCGAACACCGGGGAGCTGTTTTTT
few,TRBV4-1,TRBJ1-4,.,CASSQDNKGNEKLFF,TGCGCCAGCAGCCAAGATAACAAGGGGAATGAAAAACTGTTTTTT
.,TRBV11-2,TRBJ2-7,.,CASSWTFYEQYF,TGTGCCAGCAGCTGGACTTTCTACGAGCAGTACTTC
.,TRBV27,TRBJ2-1,TRBD1,CASSPRTGGNEQFF,TGTGCCAGCAGCCCAAGGACAGGGGGCAATGAGCAGTTCTTC
.,TRBV5-8,TRBJ1-2,TRBD1,CASSWPTGRYGYTF,TGTGCCAGCAGCTGGCCGACAGGGCGCTATGGCTACACCTTC
.,TRBV2,TRBJ1-3,.,CASSVGGPPDTIYF,TGTGCCAGCAGTGTCGGGGGCCCGCCGGACACCATATATTTT
.,TRBV5-5,TRBJ2-7,.,CASTRGGGNEQYF,TGTGCCAGCACCAGGGGAGGAGGGAACGAGCAGTACTTC
few,TRBV6-1,TRBJ1-1,.,CASSERGRGTEAFF,TGTGCCAGCAGTGAAAGGGGGAGAGGCACTGAAGCTTTCTTT
many,TRBV30,TRBJ1-2,.,CAWSVEGTHGYTF,TGTGCCTGGAGTGTAGAGGGAACCCATGGCTACACCTTC
.,TRBV10-3,TRBJ1-2,TRBD1,CAISQTGGPSGYTF,TGTGCCATCAGTCAGACAGGGGGCCCCTCTGGCTACACCTTC